This T cell receptor (beta chain) was captured by sequencing in a study of CD8+CD57+ T cells in acquired aplastic anemia. Study as a whole: The average read count for CD4+ cells in healthy donors was 9 million to 14 million.

CDR1 and CDR2 from the germline V gene are MDHEN and SYDVKM. This CDR3 spans 11 amino acids. A note on this clonotype: It may be a read error: a sequence one base away is much more abundant.

CDR3 and TCR beta VDJ profiling relied on genomic DNA as the template. TCRdb reanalysed the reads using MiXCR and keeps one entry per CDR3 protein. The sample shows about 190,000 distinct CDR3 sequences, less than 70% of them seen only once. This TCR came from a human donor in good health, serving as a control. V and J are TRBV28 and TRBJ1-1; no reliable D call. The sequenced sample was sorted CD4+, CD8+, or CD8+CD57+ T cells (not recorded which) from PBMCs. CDR3 residues: CACSLTDEAFF. The DNA of the CDR3 is TGTGCCTGCAGTTTAACAGACGAAGCTTTCTTT.